This T cell receptor beta chain was identified during a study of graft-versus-host responses after intestinal transplantation. Study-wide background: Transplant recipients had multivisceral, liver-intestinal, or isolated intestinal grafts. Study results and limitations: Individuals carrying graft-donor T cell macrochimerism showed high graft-versus-host to host-versus-graft clonal ratios in allografts.

As for this clone: Its antigen is as yet unknown.

CDR3 length: 14 residues. Germline assignment: CDR1 SGHNT and CDR2 YYREEE (reference sequence). Trimming shortened V by 4 bases and J by 5 bases, and 15 bases separated the two germline ends. Profiled with immunoSEQ multiplex PCR; TCRdb holds only in-frame clones, not every one. The sample consists of tens of thousands of clones, around 94% of them appearing once. Sequenced material: PBMCs, taken 16 days after intestinal transplant. This clonotype originated in a human patient who received an intestinal transplant, so some T cells may come from the graft donor. The V call is TRBV5-4, the J call TRBJ2-5; tentatively, D is TRBD1 or TRBD2 (5 bases each). As DNA, the CDR3 is TGTGCCAGCAGCCGGGACGGCTTCGGGGAGACCCAGTACTTC. It yields the protein CASSRDGFGETQYF.